One sample yielded the 30 T cell receptor beta chains listed below, sequenced in a study of vaccination and CD4 T cells after COVID-19. The Oncomine TCR Beta short-read assay was applied to DNA of cultured CD4+ T cells. TCRdb processed the PCR reads anew with MiXCR; each CDR3 protein has one entry. The data show almost 5,500 distinct CDR3 sequences, around 70% seen once. No antigen has been assigned to these receptors. The treatment is: 10-day PBMC culture with coronavirus spike peptide pools or control peptides (ViraFEST assay). The sample taken for sequencing was CD4+ T cells from blood, cultured in vitro. The receptors were sampled from a human donor who had recovered from COVID-19.

The chain joins TRBV6-1 to TRBJ1-2, with D maybe TRBD1 (5 bases). Trimming removed 7 bases at V and 3 bases at J, with 12 bases between. This CDR3 spans 13 amino acids. Germline lookup yields CDR1 MNHNS and CDR2 SASEGT. The DNA of the CDR3 is TGTGCCAGCAACTTTTTAGGGGACTATGGCTACACCTTC. It is translated as CASNFLGDYGYTF.

The rearrangement joins TRBV2 to TRBJ1-6; D possibly corresponds to TRBD1 (5 bases). There are 14 residues in the CDR3. Germline lookup yields CDR1 SNHLY and CDR2 FYNNEI. V was shortened by 1 base and J by 9 bases, with 10 bases between the two germline ends. Here the CDR3 reads CASSEDQGVSPLHF. The CDR3 bases are TGTGCCAGCAGTGAAGACCAGGGTGTTTCACCCCTCCACTTT.

A single count supports this clonotype. As DNA, the CDR3 is TGTGCCACCAGCAGAGAAAAAAGGAGGACTGAAGCTTTCTTT. Protein product: CATSREKRRTEAFF. The rearrangement uses TRBV15 and TRBJ1-1; D ambiguous. Trimming shortened V by 0 bases and J by 5 bases, and 10 bases separated the two germline ends. The CDR3 length is 14 residues. Germline values: CDR1 LNHNV, CDR2 YYDKDF (reference sequence).

The V call is TRBV20-1, the J call TRBJ2-6, with unresolved D. Germline V lookup: CDR1 DFQATT, CDR2 SNEGSKA (reference sequence). V shed 5 bases and J shed 0 bases, with 8 bases lying between them. The CDR3 contains 14 residues. Here the CDR3 reads CSAASSSGANVLTF. CDR3 nucleotide sequence: TGCAGTGCTGCGAGCTCCTCTGGGGCCAACGTCCTGACTTTC.

The rearrangement uses TRBV6-1 and TRBJ1-6, with D hard to call. V shed 4 bases and J shed 7 bases, with 8 bases lying between them. There are 13 residues in the CDR3. Germline values: CDR1 MNHNS, CDR2 SASEGT. The chain's CDR3 is CASSADFNSPLHF. The CDR3 coding sequence is TGTGCCAGCAGTGCAGACTTCAATTCACCCCTCCACTTT.

This clonotype appeared once. A much larger clone lies a single base off, so this may be a read error. V and J are TRBV12-3 or TRBV12-4 and TRBJ2-7; TRBD2 might be the D (5 bases). There are 14 residues in the CDR3. CDR3 nucleotide sequence: TGTGTCAGCAGCGCCTCCGGGATGCTCGGCGAGCAGTACTTC. Its translation: CVSSASGMLGEQYF.

The chain has TRBV20-1 and TRBJ1-2, with 7 bases lining up with TRBD1. V lost 3 bases to trimming and J lost 0 bases; unmatched junction nucleotides: 1. The germline V gene has CDR1 DFQATT and CDR2 SNEGSKA (reference sequence). This CDR3 is 13 amino acids long. The DNA of the CDR3 is TGCAGTGCTAGGGGGACAGCTAACTATGGCTACACCTTC. Amino acids: CSARGTANYGYTF.

A few counts support this clonotype. This chain uses TRBV7-2 with TRBJ2-1, with D tentatively TRBD1 or TRBD2 (5 bases each). Trimming removed 6 bases at V and 15 bases at J, with 21 bases between. CDR3 length: 13 residues. Germline CDR1 is SGHTA and CDR2 is FQGNSA. The CDR3 loop reads CASRQQGTQGGFF. CDR3 bases: TGTGCCAGCAGACAACAAGGGACGCAGGGTGGGTTCTTC.

The rearrangement joins TRBV20-1 to TRBJ1-1; D gene unclear. Trimming shortened V by 1 base and J by 1 base, and 10 bases separated the two germline ends. This CDR3 is 14 amino acids long. The germline gives CDR1 DFQATT, CDR2 SNEGSKA (reference sequence). CDR3 region: CSARVGLQNTEAFF. In nucleotides, the CDR3 is TGCAGTGCTAGAGTAGGTCTGCAGAACACTGAAGCTTTCTTT.

V usage is TRBV7-9 and J usage is TRBJ2-5; 7 bases are shared with TRBD1. CDR1 and CDR2 from the germline V gene are SEHNR and FQNEAQ (reference sequence). The CDR3 runs to 13 residues. V dropped 5 bases and J dropped 5; count of bases not matched to a gene: 5. For the CDR3, the DNA is TGTGCCAGCAGCGCGACAGGGATTGAGACCCAGTACTTC. The encoded protein is CASSATGIETQYF.

This chain uses TRBV11-2 with TRBJ1-1; no reliable D call. The length of the CDR3 is 13 residues. V lost 5 bases and J 8 bases, leaving 15 bases between the germline ends. The germline gives CDR1 SGHAT, CDR2 FQNNGV. The CDR3 sequence: CASSPKANGEAFF. CDR3 DNA sequence: TGTGCCAGCAGCCCGAAAGCAAACGGGGAAGCTTTCTTT.

The genes are TRBV30 and TRBJ1-2, with TRBD1 identical over 8 bases. Trimming took 7 bases from V and 2 from J; bases not matched to a gene: 12. The CDR3 is made up of 15 amino acids. Per germline, CDR1 GTSNPN and CDR2 SVGIG (reference sequence). Written as DNA, the CDR3 is TGTGCCTACCTCCGGGACAGGTCCGTCAACTATGGCTACACCTTC. Protein product: CAYLRDRSVNYGYTF. The full variable domain, with the rest looked up from reference TRBV30 and TRBJ1-2, is SQTIHQWPATLVQPVGSPLSLECTVEGTSNPNLYWYRQAAGRGLQLLFYSVGIGQISSEVPQNLSASRPQDRQFILSSKKLLLSDSGFYLCAYLRDRSVNYGYTFGSGTRLTVV.

The chain recombines TRBV19 with TRBJ2-5; D unclear. The CDR3 extends over 13 amino acids. CDR1 and CDR2 from the germline V gene are LNHDA and SQIVND (reference sequence). Deletions cut 1 base from V and 4 bases from J, with 7 bases between. CDR3 region: CASSIVVAETQYF. In DNA form, the CDR3 reads TGTGCCAGTAGTATAGTAGTCGCAGAGACCCAGTACTTC.

The chain employs TRBV20-1 and TRBJ1-5; D is perhaps TRBD1 (5 bases). Trimming stripped 5 bases from V and 2 bases from J, with 16 bases between. The CDR3 runs to 15 residues. Germline V gene lookup returns CDR1 DFQATT and CDR2 SNEGSKA (reference sequence). The CDR3 nucleotides are TGCAGTGCTGGCACCCAGGGAAGCGGCAATCAGCCCCAGCATTTT. Its protein product is CSAGTQGSGNQPQHF.

The genes are TRBV20-1 and TRBJ1-1; 7 nucleotides line up with TRBD1. Germline lookup yields CDR1 DFQATT and CDR2 SNEGSKA (reference sequence). The CDR3 loop spans 14 amino acids. The junction had 11 bases not matched to a gene; V was cut back by 6 bases and J by 4 bases. The DNA of the CDR3 is TGCAGTGCCAACAGGGGCCCATTAGGCACTGAAGCTTTCTTT. It is translated as CSANRGPLGTEAFF.

The rearrangement uses TRBV25-1 and TRBJ2-1, with 10 bases matching TRBD2. The J segment lost 12 bases and the V segment lost 6 bases, leaving 17 bases of the junction unmatched. The germline CDR1 and CDR2 sequences are MGHDK and SYGVNS. The CDR3 covers 16 residues. The CDR3 here is CASSQIWASGRTVQFF. The CDR3 region has the DNA TGTGCCAGCAGCCAAATCTGGGCTAGCGGGAGAACGGTGCAGTTCTTC.

This clonotype is hyperexpanded within its sample. This rearrangement joins TRBV20-1 to TRBJ1-2, with a possible D match to TRBD1 (5 bases). Germline CDR1 DFQATT, CDR2 SNEGSKA (reference sequence). The germline V and J ends were trimmed by 1 base and 1 base, with 13 bases remaining between them. The CDR3 contains 15 residues. The CDR3 spells CSARGPGTGNYGYTF. In DNA, the CDR3 is TGCAGTGCTAGAGGACCTGGGACGGGTAACTATGGCTACACCTTC.

The chain employs TRBV28 and TRBJ1-2; D call uncertain. The V gene's germline CDR1 is MDHEN and CDR2 SYDVKM. The CDR3 is 13 amino acids. Trimming shortened V by 5 bases and J by 3 bases, and 10 bases separated the two germline ends. The CDR3 DNA is TGTGCCAGCAGTCTGGCTACGGACTATGGCTACACCTTC. Protein product: CASSLATDYGYTF.

This chain connects TRBV7-3 to TRBJ1-1; D is unresolved. CDR3 length equals 15 residues. V was shortened by 3 bases and J by 0 bases, with 11 bases between the two germline ends. CDR1 is SGHTA, CDR2 FQGTGA, per germline. CDR3 in DNA: TGTGCCAGCAGCTTTGCAGCCGGGGTGAACACTGAAGCTTTCTTT. This sequence encodes CASSFAAGVNTEAFF.

J is TRBJ1-2 and V is TRBV28, with D unresolved. V was pared by 6 bases and J by 7 bases, with 24 bases between. Germline V gene lookup returns CDR1 MDHEN and CDR2 SYDVKM. The CDR3 consists of 16 residues. The CDR3 spells CASRPHYRSGKGGYTF. The CDR3 nucleotides read TGTGCCAGCAGACCCCACTACCGGAGTGGTAAGGGTGGCTACACCTTC.

This clonotype was counted a few times. The chain recombines TRBV20-1 with TRBJ2-7; 10 bases line up with TRBD2. The CDR3 contains 15 residues. The V gene's germline CDR1 is DFQATT and CDR2 SNEGSKA (reference sequence). J gave up 5 bases and V 5 bases, and 12 bases lay outside the gene matches. The CDR3 spells CSARGRGLAHNEQYF. CDR3 DNA: TGCAGTGCTCGTGGGAGGGGACTAGCGCATAACGAGCAGTACTTC.

Only one count was recorded for this clonotype. This chain joins TRBV6-2 or TRBV6-3 and TRBJ1-2; D might be TRBD1 (6 bases). Germline V gene sequence: CDR1 MNHEY, CDR2 SVGEGT. The CDR3 runs 13 residues. Trimming removed 2 bases from V and 4 bases from J, with 8 bases in between. CDR3 nucleotides: TGTGCCAGCAGTTACGGGGGCGCCTATGGCTACACCTTC. This codes for CASSYGGAYGYTF.

This clonotype was seen once. The V and J genes are TRBV7-2 and TRBJ1-5; TRBD1 is a possible D gene (6 bases). The ends were cut back, 5 bases at V and 2 bases at J, with 16 bases in the middle. This CDR3 comprises 16 residues. Per the germline V gene, CDR1 is SGHTA and CDR2 is FQGNSA. The DNA for the CDR3 is TGTGCCAGCAGCCCCGGGGGGGCGAGGGGCAATCAGCCCCAGCATTTT. Its translation: CASSPGGARGNQPQHF.

V gene TRBV7-3 combines with J gene TRBJ2-1; 7 bases are shared with TRBD2. V lost 4 bases to trimming and J lost 9 bases; unmatched junction nucleotides: 3. Germline V CDR1 and CDR2: SGHTA, FQGTGA. The CDR3 sequence is 12 residues long. CDR3 nucleotide sequence: TGTGCCAGCAGCTCTAGCGGCGTTGAGCAGTTCTTC. It yields the protein CASSSSGVEQFF. The entire variable domain, with the rest obtained from reference TRBV7-3 and TRBJ2-1, is as follows: GAGVSQTPSNKVTEKGKYVELRCDPISGHTALYWYRQSLGQGPEFLIYFQGTGAADDSGLPNDRFFAVRPEGSVSTLKIQRTERGDSAVYLCASSSSGVEQFFGPGTRLTVL.

This chain uses TRBV7-2 with TRBJ1-2, with 8 bases matching TRBD1. The CDR3 consists of 13 residues. Germline V lookup: CDR1 SGHTA, CDR2 FQGNSA. V lost 3 bases, J lost 13 bases, and 10 bases stayed unmatched. CDR3 bases: TGTGCCAGCAGCTTGAGCGTGGACAGGGCAGGCACCTTC. Protein: CASSLSVDRAGTF.

This clonotype is classed as large. This chain connects TRBV10-3 to TRBJ1-2, with D unclear. Trimming stripped 0 bases from V and 4 bases from J, with 12 bases between. The CDR3 runs 15 residues. CDR1 is ENHRY and CDR2 is SYGVKD in the germline V gene. CDR3 in amino acids: CAISESGGSLYGYTF. CDR3 coding DNA: TGTGCCATCAGTGAGTCCGGCGGTTCCCTCTATGGCTACACCTTC.

J is TRBJ1-2 and V is TRBV19, with TRBD1 identical over 7 bases. The junction had 6 bases not matched to a gene; V was cut back by 1 base and J by 4 bases. The germline CDR1 and CDR2 sequences are LNHDA and SQIVND (reference sequence). The CDR3 totals 15 residues. The CDR3 nucleotides are TGTGCCAGTAGTATAGCGACAGGGCCTGGCTATGGCTACACCTTC. This translates into CASSIATGPGYGYTF.

The chain has TRBV27 and TRBJ2-5; the match to TRBD2 covers 13 bases. This CDR3 contains 17 residues. CDR1 and CDR2 from the germline V gene are MNHEY and SMNVEV (reference sequence). The J segment lost 4 bases and the V segment lost 6 bases, leaving 11 bases of the junction unmatched. Here the CDR3 DNA reads TGTGCCAGCAGCCCCGGACGGACTAGCGGGAGTGTAGAGACCCAGTACTTC. Translating gives CASSPGRTSGSVETQYF.

This sequence joins TRBV28 and TRBJ1-5; D not certain. CDR1 is MDHEN, CDR2 SYDVKM, per germline. This CDR3 region has 17 residues. Trimming shortened V by 6 bases and J by 6 bases, and 24 bases separated the two germline ends. The CDR3 loop reads CASSLRLVRKTPQPQHF. The CDR3 nucleotides are TGTGCCAGCAGCCTTCGGTTGGTCAGGAAGACCCCTCAGCCCCAGCATTTT.

The V gene is TRBV5-4, the J gene TRBJ2-1, with TRBD1 identical over 11 bases. J was trimmed by 8 bases and V by 4 bases; bases with no gene match: 14. Looked up from germline, CDR1 is SGHNT and CDR2 is YYREEE (reference sequence). The CDR3 covers 17 residues. The CDR3 protein is CASSSRTGTGGSDEQFF. The DNA of the CDR3 is TGTGCCAGCAGCAGCCGAACCGGGACAGGGGGATCCGATGAGCAGTTCTTC. Full variable domain (missing parts from reference TRBV5-4 and TRBJ2-1): ETGVTQSPTHLIKTRGQQVTLRCSSQSGHNTVSWYQQALGQGPQFIFQYYREEENGRGNFPPRFSGLQFPNYSSELNVNALELDDSALYLCASSSRTGTGGSDEQFFGPGTRLTVL.